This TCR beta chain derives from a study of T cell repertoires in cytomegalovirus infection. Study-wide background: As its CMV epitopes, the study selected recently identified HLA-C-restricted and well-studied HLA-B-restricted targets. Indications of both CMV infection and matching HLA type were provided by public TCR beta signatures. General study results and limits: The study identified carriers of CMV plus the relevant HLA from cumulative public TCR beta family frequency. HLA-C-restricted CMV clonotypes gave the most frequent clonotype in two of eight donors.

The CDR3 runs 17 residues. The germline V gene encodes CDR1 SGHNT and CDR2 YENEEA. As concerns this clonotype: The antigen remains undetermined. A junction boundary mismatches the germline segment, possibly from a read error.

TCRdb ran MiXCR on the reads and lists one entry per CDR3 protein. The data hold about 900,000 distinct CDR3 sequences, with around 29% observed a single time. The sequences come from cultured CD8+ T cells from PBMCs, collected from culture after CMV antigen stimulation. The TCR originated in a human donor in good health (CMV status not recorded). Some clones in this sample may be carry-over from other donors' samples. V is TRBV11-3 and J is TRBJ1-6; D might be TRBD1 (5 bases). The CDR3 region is CASSLDHQGSYNTPLHF. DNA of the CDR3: TGTGCCAGCAGCTTAGATCATCAGGGCTCCTATAATACACCCCTCCACTTT.